This record looks at one TCR beta chain sequence and its context. Its matching antigen is unknown. The sample belongs to a study of CD8+ T cells in alopecia areata. Study-wide results and limits: TCR sharing across patients was less clear than in mice, possibly HLA-related.

Reverse transcribed after extraction, RNA yielded cDNA as the sequencing template. Only in-frame clones appear in the TCRdb table, and some are missing; sequencing was by immunoSEQ multiplex PCR. The profile shows about 110,000 clones, under 65% of them singletons. Input material: NKG2D-low CD8+ T cells sorted from blood. The receptor comes from a human donor with alopecia areata.

The CDR3 here is CASSLASSYEQYF. DNA of the CDR3: TGTGCCAGCAGTTTGGCGAGCTCCTACGAGCAGTACTTC. The V and J genes are TRBV27 and TRBJ2-7; D is undetermined. The CDR3 covers 13 residues. The V gene's germline CDR1 is MNHEY and CDR2 SMNVEV (reference sequence). Trimming pared 3 bases from V and 0 bases from J, leaving 6 bases between.